Below, one T cell receptor (beta chain) is given with its context. Its antigen is currently unknown. The junction and the germline gene differ at one end; a read error may be behind it. The same CDR3 also results from other DNA sequences found in this sample. Assay: immunoSEQ multiplex PCR; the TCRdb copy retains only in-frame clones and omits some. The table includes roughly 70,000 clones, around nine tenths detected once. The data originate from a study of radiotherapy plus CTLA-4 blockade in lung cancer. The V gene's germline CDR1 is SGHTA and CDR2 FQGNSA. The CDR3 covers 14 residues. Study-wide findings and caveats: Tumor-origin TCR clones grew in blood after radiotherapy plus ipilimumab.

The V call is TRBV7-2, the J call TRBJ1-2; 7 bases are shared with TRBD1. This TCR came from a human donor with non-small cell lung cancer that progressed on radiotherapy plus ipilimumab. The sample consisted of peripheral blood, taken from a patient treated with radiotherapy plus ipilimumab. The CDR3 DNA is TGTGCCAGTAGCTTATGGTCAGGACAGGATGGCTACACCTTC. It translates to CASSLWSGQDGYTF.